A selection of T cell receptor beta chains follows, all from one sample in a study of cytomegalovirus exposure and HLA in healthy donors. Clones were read by immunoSEQ multiplex PCR, and TCRdb kept only the in-frame ones, dropping some. The data contain approximately 180,000 clones, 72% of them singletons. The specimen was PBMCs. These receptors all come from a human donor in good health. Each CDR3 is given with its conserved first and last residue. Each record gives: clone size, D gene, V gene, J gene, CDR3 DNA, CDR3 protein. A D gene is named only where the DNA matches it firmly. Not all rows give a size; the values are once, few, many and, for expanded clones, a class.

NA	NA	TRBV27	TRBJ1-1	TGTGCCAGCAGTTGGGGACAAAACGGGGCTGAAGCTTTCTTT	CASSWGQNGAEAFF
NA	TRBD1	TRBV27	TRBJ1-2	TGTGCCAGCAGTTTATTATCAACGGTGGGACAGCGCTACACCTTC	CASSLLSTVGQRYTF
NA	TRBD2	TRBV25-1	TRBJ2-1	TGTGCCAGCCATAGCGGGACATATTACAATGAGCAGTTCTTC	CASHSGTYYNEQFF
NA	TRBD1	TRBV2	TRBJ2-5	TGTGCCAGCCCGGGGACAGAAAGCCAAGAGACCCAGTACTTC	CASPGTESQETQYF
NA	NA	TRBV5-1	TRBJ1-1	TGCGCCAGCAGCTTGGAGTTACGGGGGGCGTGGATAAGCACTGAAGCTTTCTTT	CASSLELRGAWISTEAFF
few	TRBD1	TRBV19	TRBJ2-7	TGTGCCAGTAGTACCCGACAGGGACAGCCTGGGAACGAGCAGTACTTC	CASSTRQGQPGNEQYF
NA	TRBD2	TRBV4-1	TRBJ2-5	TGCGCCAGCAGCCAAGATACCAGCGGGGGGATCCAAGAGACCCAGTACTTC	CASSQDTSGGIQETQYF
NA	TRBD2	TRBV7-9	TRBJ2-1	TGTGCCAGCAGCCCCGGTGGGACTATAAGACCTCCTGAGCAGTTCTTC	CASSPGGTIRPPEQFF
NA	TRBD2	TRBV7-3	TRBJ2-7	TGTGCCAGCAGCTTACTAGCGGGGGCCCACGAGCAGTACTTC	CASSLLAGAHEQYF
NA	NA	TRBV11-2	TRBJ2-7	TGTGCCAGCAGCTCCCTCAGGGCCTACGAGCAGTACTTC	CASSSLRAYEQYF
NA	NA	TRBV27	TRBJ2-7	TGTGCCAGCAGTTTGGAGCAGAACTACGAGCAGTACTTC	CASSLEQNYEQYF
once	NA	TRBV11-3	TRBJ2-1	TGTGCCAGCAGCCTGGACACCATTACCAATGAGCAGTTCTTC	CASSLDTITNEQFF
NA	TRBD1	TRBV6-5	TRBJ2-7	TGTGCCAGCCAACCTTCCGGGACAGTGAACGAGCAGTACTTC	CASQPSGTVNEQYF
NA	NA	TRBV7-8	TRBJ1-2	TGTGCCAGCAGCTTAGGGGCAGGGTTCGGCTACACCTTC	CASSLGAGFGYTF
NA	TRBD1	TRBV5-1	TRBJ1-2	TGCGCCAGCAGCTTGGGGGACAGGGACTATGGCTACACCTTC	CASSLGDRDYGYTF
NA	TRBD1	TRBV6-4	TRBJ1-6	TGTGCCAGCAGTGTAGGCCTTACAGGGGAATCACCCCTCCACTTT	CASSVGLTGESPLHF
NA	NA	TRBV7-8	TRBJ1-1	TGTGCCAGCAGCTTAGGGACAGCCATGAACACTGAAGCTTTCTTT	CASSLGTAMNTEAFF
NA	TRBD2	TRBV5-6	TRBJ2-1	TGTGCCAGCAGCCAACTAGCGGGGCGGAGCTCCTACAATGAGCAGTTCTTC	CASSQLAGRSSYNEQFF